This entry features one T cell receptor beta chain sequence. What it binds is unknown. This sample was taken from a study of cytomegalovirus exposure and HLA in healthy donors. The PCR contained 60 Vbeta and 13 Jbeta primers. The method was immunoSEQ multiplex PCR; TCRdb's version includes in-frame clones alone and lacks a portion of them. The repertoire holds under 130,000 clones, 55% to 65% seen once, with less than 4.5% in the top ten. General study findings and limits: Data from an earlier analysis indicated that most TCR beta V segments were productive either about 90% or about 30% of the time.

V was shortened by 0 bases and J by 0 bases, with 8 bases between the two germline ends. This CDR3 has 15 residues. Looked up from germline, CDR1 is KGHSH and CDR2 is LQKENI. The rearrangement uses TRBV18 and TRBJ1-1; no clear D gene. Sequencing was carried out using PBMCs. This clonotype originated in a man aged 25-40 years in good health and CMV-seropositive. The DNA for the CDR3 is TGTGCCAGCTCACCACCGCTCAGGCTGAACACTGAAGCTTTCTTT. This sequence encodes CASSPPLRLNTEAFF.